This TCR beta chain was sequenced in a study of shared clonotypes between healthy human individuals. Generated by immunoSEQ multiplex PCR, the TCRdb table keeps only in-frame clones and is missing some. The sample includes millions of clones, 85% to 95% seen only once; the top ten take about 0.13%. Germline values: CDR1 SEHNR, CDR2 FQNEAQ (reference sequence). The germline V and J ends were trimmed by 4 bases and 10 bases, with 13 bases remaining between them. This CDR3 is built from 12 residues. This clone has at least ten counts. The chain joins TRBV7-9 to TRBJ1-1, with D perhaps TRBD1 (5 bases). The clonotype originates from a man aged 18-30 years in good health. Sequencing was carried out using naive CD4+ T cells sorted from blood. As for subset: CD45RA+ positively selected. CDR3 coding DNA: TGTGCCAGCAGCTATGGAACGGGGGGAGCTTTCTTT. Protein sequence: CASSYGTGGAFF.